What follows describes a single T cell receptor beta chain. This clone was counted a single time. Its recognized antigen is unknown. No quality values exist for individual bases; no much larger clone is one base distant. The germline V gene provides CDR1 SGHRS and CDR2 YFSETQ. The CDR3 measures 16 amino acids from cysteine to phenylalanine. This entry keeps only the CDR3 DNA: 48 bases, framed from base 1. The germline ends are 12 bases apart after V is trimmed by 0 bases and J by 2 bases. TCRbeta CDR3 regions were amplified from genomic DNA by means of the immunoSEQ Assay, a bias-controlled multiplex PCR. In the paper's pipeline: The number of nucleated cells in each sample was estimated by amplification of reference gene primers within the assay. To quantify the absolute abundance of each unique TCRbeta CDR3 rearrangement, sequence reads were collapsed and filtered. Productive Simpson clonality was computed per sample as the square root of Simpson's diversity index over productive rearrangements. TCRdb re-hosts the immuneACCESS table, in-frame sequences only. Its copies lack some clones; in the studies checked, an unresolved V gene accounts for under half of them, and the cause for the rest is not known. The V and J calls and clone size were taken over from that table, and D and trimming were inferred from the DNA. This sample holds 100,000 to 150,000 clones; roughly nine tenths were observed only once. In total, the top ten clones hold around 8% of the sample.

A second Seattle source provided samples from volunteer blood donors who had recovered from COVID-19. Collaborating institutions collected whole blood in K2EDTA tubes following their own protocols. For TCRbeta analysis, collaborators shipped samples as frozen whole blood, isolated PBMCs, or DNA extracted from either of those sample types. This record belongs to a study of blood T cell repertoires in COVID-19 (dated by TCRdb to between 2020 and 2021). In the study overall: Samples covering the acute and convalescent phases of COVID-19 were provided by collaborators in the United States, Italy and Spain. The prospective study material was composed of cDNA or gDNA derived from T cells, B-cell-depleted T cells, or PBMCs. Subjects who had been exposed to COVID-19, were actively infected with it, or had recovered from it provided the deeply sampled blood TCRbeta repertoires that made up the dataset. A freely available public database, intended as a resource for researchers studying the immune response to SARS-CoV-2, is where the repertoires were released. The samples were drawn from the first 160 participants of the ongoing ImmuneRACE study and from 1,254 subjects provided by 6 global collaborators. Nearly every sample came with metadata listing a de-identified subject ID, COVID-19 status, age in years and sex. Where HLA class I and class II types were available, the types were taken from metadata supplied by the sample provider, not from assay-based typing.

General conclusions and limits of the study: The quantity of clinical and demographic metadata differed by source and by participant and was supplied without curation.

The receptor was derived from a man in his 70s who had recovered from COVID-19. Sequencing was done on a sample of peripheral blood. The V gene is TRBV5-1 and the J gene is TRBJ2-1, with the D segment identity uncertain. The CDR3 region has the sequence CASSLAWAGAYNEQFF. Here is the DNA: TGCGCCAGCAGCTTGGCCTGGGCTGGCGCCTACAATGAGCAGTTCTTC.